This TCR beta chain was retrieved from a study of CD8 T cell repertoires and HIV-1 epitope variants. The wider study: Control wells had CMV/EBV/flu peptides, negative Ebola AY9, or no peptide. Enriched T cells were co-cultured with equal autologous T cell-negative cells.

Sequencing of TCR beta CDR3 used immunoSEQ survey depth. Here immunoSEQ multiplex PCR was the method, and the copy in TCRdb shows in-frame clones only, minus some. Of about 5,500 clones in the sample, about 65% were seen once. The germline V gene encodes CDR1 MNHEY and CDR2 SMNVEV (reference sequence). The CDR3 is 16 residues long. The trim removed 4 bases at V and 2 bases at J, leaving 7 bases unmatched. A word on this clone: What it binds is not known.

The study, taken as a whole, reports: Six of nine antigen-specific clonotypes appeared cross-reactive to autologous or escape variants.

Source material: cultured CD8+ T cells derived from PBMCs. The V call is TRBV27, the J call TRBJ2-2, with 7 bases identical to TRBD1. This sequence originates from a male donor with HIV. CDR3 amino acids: CASSSGQPINTGELFF. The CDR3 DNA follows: TGTGCCAGCAGTTCGGGACAGCCCATCAACACCGGGGAGCTGTTTTTT.